The 6 T cell receptor beta chains presented below share a single source sample, sequenced in a study of cytotoxic CD8 clonotypes in ibrutinib-treated CLL. Repertoires were generated with immunoSEQ multiplex PCR, while TCRdb's copy carries only in-frame clones and drops some. Of 300,000 or so clones listed, 67% were seen once; the top ten hold about 6.7%. The sample here was PBMCs, taken after 36 months of ibrutinib treatment. These receptors were collected from a human donor with chronic lymphocytic leukemia.

The rearrangement joins TRBV5-1 to TRBJ2-7; 8 bases align to TRBD2. J was trimmed by 3 bases and V by 0 bases; bases with no gene match: 8. This CDR3 spans 16 amino acids. Germline V gives CDR1 SGHRS, CDR2 YFSETQ. CDR3 nucleotides: TGCGCCAGCAGCTTGGAGTTCCGGCGGGAGGACTACGAGCAGTACTTC. As protein: CASSLEFRREDYEQYF.

The chain uses TRBV9 and TRBJ1-3; tentative D call: TRBD1 (6 bases). Germline V CDR1 and CDR2: SGDLS, YYNGEE. V lost 0 bases to trimming and J lost 8 bases, with 9 bases between them. The CDR3 covers 13 residues. CDR3 sequence (DNA): TGTGCCAGCAGCGTAGGTGAGGGGGACACCATATATTTT. Its protein product is CASSVGEGDTIYF.

This clone was observed a single time. V gene TRBV19 combines with J gene TRBJ2-7, with a weak D call TRBD1 (6 bases). V lost 3 bases to trimming and J lost 1 base, with 10 bases between them. Germline-derived CDR1 and CDR2 are LNHDA and SQIVND (reference sequence). This CDR3 contains 14 residues. The CDR3 spells CASSMAGQSYEQYF. CDR3 DNA sequence: TGTGCCAGTAGTATGGCCGGACAGTCCTACGAGCAGTACTTC.

The rearrangement uses TRBV9 and TRBJ2-1; D possibly corresponds to TRBD1 (6 bases). This CDR3 contains 14 residues. Trimming removed 3 bases at V and 8 bases at J, with 15 bases between. Germline V CDR1 and CDR2: SGDLS, YYNGEE. This CDR3 is CASSETTGGDEQFF. DNA of the CDR3: TGTGCCAGCAGCGAGACGACAGGTGGTGATGAGCAGTTCTTC.

This chain links TRBV19 with TRBJ2-7; weak D call: TRBD2 (5 bases). V was pared by 3 bases and J by 2 bases, with 8 bases between. The CDR3 runs 13 residues. Germline assignment: CDR1 LNHDA and CDR2 SQIVND (reference sequence). CDR3 sequence (DNA): TGTGCCAGTAGTATCGGGGTTACCTACGAGCAGTACTTC. Translating it yields CASSIGVTYEQYF.

CDR3 amino acids: CASSLGTEIYGYTF. The CDR3 DNA follows: TGCGCCAGCAGCTTGGGGACAGAAATCTATGGCTACACCTTC. The V call is TRBV5-1, the J call TRBJ1-2; TRBD1 might be the D (6 bases). The V end lost 0 bases, the J end lost 4 bases, and 10 bases lay between the germline ends. The CDR3 is made up of 14 amino acids. CDR1 is SGHRS, CDR2 YFSETQ, per germline.